This is a list of T cell receptor beta chains from one sample in a study of response to subunit inactivated influenza vaccine. TCRdb redid the calling of the RT-PCR reads with MiXCR, one entry per CDR3 protein. The sample yields 750,000 to 850,000 distinct CDR3 sequences, around a sixth seen once. Source: PBMCs from blood, taken around 5 days after vaccination. These receptors originate from a man between 50 and 59 years old who received an inactivated influenza vaccine. Both conserved end residues are part of each CDR3. The D gene is left open where the match is weak. Size is stated for part of the rows, as once, few or many counts, or as a class when the clone is expanded.

14	TRBV5-1	TRBJ2-7	few	.	CASSNTRGIDEQYF	TGCGCCAGCAGCAACACCAGGGGAATTGACGAGCAGTACTTC
15	TRBV2	TRBJ1-4	.	.	CASSVSYATNEKLFF	TGTGCCAGCAGTGTTAGTTATGCAACTAATGAAAAACTGTTTTTT
13	TRBV30	TRBJ1-2	few	.	CAWSVISNYGYTF	TGTGCCTGGAGTGTAATTTCCAACTATGGCTACACCTTC
16	TRBV6-2/TRBV6-3	TRBJ2-2	.	.	CASSSRLPPDTGELFF	TGTGCCAGCAGTTCAAGACTACCTCCGGACACCGGGGAGCTGTTTTTT
15	TRBV3-1	TRBJ2-1	few	.	CASSRKGMGYNEQFF	TGTGCCAGCAGCCGGAAGGGGATGGGGTACAATGAGCAGTTCTTC
13	TRBV10-3	TRBJ2-1	.	.	CAISESFFNEQFF	TGTGCCATCAGTGAGTCGTTCTTCAATGAGCAGTTCTTC
16	TRBV5-1	TRBJ2-2	many	.	CASSLGHGPNTGELFF	TGCGCCAGCAGCTTGGGGCATGGTCCGAACACCGGGGAGCTGTTTTTT
11	TRBV2	TRBJ2-2	.	.	CASAAARELFF	TGTGCCAGTGCCGCGGCCAGGGAGCTGTTTTTT
14	TRBV10-3	TRBJ2-1	few	TRBD2	CAISSTSGRDEQFF	TGTGCCATCAGTTCCACTAGCGGGAGGGATGAGCAGTTCTTC
19	TRBV4-2	TRBJ2-1	many	TRBD2	CASSQEPKLAGGPYGWQFF	TGTGCCAGCAGCCAAGAACCCAAACTAGCGGGGGGTCCTTATGGCTGGCAGTTCTTC
10	TRBV29-1	TRBJ1-1	few	.	CSVVTTEAFF	TGCAGCGTTGTAACCACTGAAGCTTTCTTT
16	TRBV20-1	TRBJ2-3	few	.	CSARDPGRQSTDTQYF	TGCAGTGCTAGAGATCCAGGGCGGCAAAGCACAGATACGCAGTATTTT
15	TRBV20-1	TRBJ2-7	few	.	CSARALGLGSYEQYF	TGCAGTGCTAGAGCCCTGGGTCTTGGCTCCTACGAGCAGTACTTC
15	TRBV3-1	TRBJ2-3	.	.	CATCQFLADSDTQYF	TGTGCCACCTGCCAATTCCTAGCAGATTCAGATACGCAGTATTTT
13	TRBV6-1	TRBJ1-2	.	.	CASSLALPYGYTF	TGTGCCAGCAGCCTAGCCCTCCCCTATGGCTACACCTTC
13	TRBV24-1	TRBJ2-1	few	.	CATSDEVSREQFF	TGTGCCACCAGTGATGAGGTCAGTCGTGAGCAGTTCTTC
18	TRBV6-5	TRBJ2-1	few	.	CASSYRPHGPGQYNEQFF	TGTGCCAGCAGTTACCGGCCCCACGGCCCCGGACAATACAATGAGCAGTTCTTC
12	TRBV6-6	TRBJ2-3	many	.	CASSYAGNTQYF	TGTGCCAGCAGTTACGCCGGGAATACGCAGTATTTT
14	TRBV7-2	TRBJ2-1	many	TRBD2	CASSSGTRTHEQFF	TGTGCCAGCAGTTCAGGGACTAGGACCCATGAGCAGTTCTTC
13	TRBV20-1	TRBJ2-3	few	.	CRMGEVSTDTQYF	TGTAGAATGGGAGAGGTTAGCACAGATACGCAGTATTTT
12	TRBV28	TRBJ1-2	few	.	CASSPPGRGYTF	TGTGCCAGCAGTCCCCCCGGGCGGGGCTACACCTTC
13	TRBV15	TRBJ2-1	few	TRBD1	CATSRATGNEQFF	TGTGCCACCAGCAGAGCGACAGGGAATGAGCAGTTCTTC
17	TRBV3-1	TRBJ2-2	few	TRBD2	CASSQDQREFKSGELFF	TGTGCCAGCAGCCAAGACCAGCGGGAGTTTAAATCCGGGGAGCTGTTTTTT